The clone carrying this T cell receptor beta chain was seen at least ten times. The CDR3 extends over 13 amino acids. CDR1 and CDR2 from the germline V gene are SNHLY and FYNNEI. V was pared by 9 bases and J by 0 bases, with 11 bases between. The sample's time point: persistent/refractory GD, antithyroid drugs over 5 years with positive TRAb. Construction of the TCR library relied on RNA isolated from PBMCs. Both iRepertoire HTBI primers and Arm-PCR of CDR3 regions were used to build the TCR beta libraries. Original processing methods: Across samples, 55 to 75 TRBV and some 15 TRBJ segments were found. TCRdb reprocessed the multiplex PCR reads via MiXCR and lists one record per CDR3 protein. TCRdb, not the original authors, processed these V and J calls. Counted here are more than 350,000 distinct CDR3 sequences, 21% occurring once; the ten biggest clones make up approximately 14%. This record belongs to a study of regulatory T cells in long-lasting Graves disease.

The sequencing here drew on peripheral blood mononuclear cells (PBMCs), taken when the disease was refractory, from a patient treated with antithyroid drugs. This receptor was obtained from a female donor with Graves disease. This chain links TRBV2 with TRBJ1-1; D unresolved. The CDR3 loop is CASARSMNTEAFF. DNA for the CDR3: TGTGCCAGTGCCCGGAGCATGAACACTGAAGCTTTCTTT.